What follows are 20 T cell receptor beta chains derived from one specimen sequenced in a study of T cell changes during pregnancy in multiple sclerosis. Assay used: immunoSEQ multiplex PCR; TCRdb lists only in-frame clones, some missing. The data show tens of thousands of clones, with approximately 91% seen just once and roughly 4% held by the top ten. The material was PBMCs, obtained in the first trimester of pregnancy. These TCRs come from a female donor in good health, serving as a control in a pregnancy study. Some clones in this sample may be carry-over from other donors' samples.

This sequence joins TRBV27 and TRBJ1-1; 11 nucleotides agree with TRBD1. Germline V lookup: CDR1 MNHEY, CDR2 SMNVEV (reference sequence). The trim removed 7 bases at V and 11 bases at J, leaving 12 bases unmatched. The CDR3 covers 14 residues. DNA of the CDR3: TGTGCCAGCAACCGACCGGGACAGGGGGAGGGGGCTTTCTTT. It yields the protein CASNRPGQGEGAFF.

The chain has TRBV28 and TRBJ2-1, with D perhaps TRBD2 (5 bases). The CDR3 loop spans 13 amino acids. Germline V CDR1 and CDR2: MDHEN, SYDVKM. V lost 3 bases, J lost 6 bases, and 9 bases lay in between. CDR3 sequence: CASSFVRGNEQFF. The CDR3 nucleotides read TGTGCCAGCAGTTTCGTTCGGGGCAATGAGCAGTTCTTC.

The CDR3 coding sequence is TGTGCCAGCAGTTTCCCTACCTACGAGCAGTACTTC. It translates to CASSFPTYEQYF. J is TRBJ2-7 and V is TRBV28; no clear D gene. In germline, CDR1 is MDHEN, CDR2 SYDVKM. The CDR3 has 12 residues. V was shortened by 3 bases and J by 2 bases, with 5 bases between the two germline ends.

The CDR3 here is CSVQVSYEQYF. The CDR3 DNA sequence: TGCAGCGTCCAGGTATCCTACGAGCAGTACTTC. This chain uses TRBV29-1 with TRBJ2-7, with D unclear. V lost 6 bases, J lost 1 base, and 7 bases lay in between. CDR3 length: 11 residues. CDR1 is SQVTM, CDR2 ANQGSEA, per germline.

The V gene is TRBV6-4, the J gene TRBJ2-2; 8 bases are a match to TRBD2. The CDR3 is 15 residues long. The V and J ends lost 2 bases and 1 base, in that order; junction bases with no gene match: 0. Germline V gives CDR1 MRHNA, CDR2 SNTAGT. For the CDR3, the DNA is TGTGCCAGCAGTGACGCGGGGGGGAACACCGGGGAGCTGTTTTTT. Residues: CASSDAGGNTGELFF.

The V and J genes are TRBV28 and TRBJ1-6, with D perhaps TRBD1 (6 bases). Between the trimmed V and J ends, which lost 6 bases and 7 bases, there was a span of 10 bases. This CDR3 region has 13 residues. Germline CDR1 and CDR2: MDHEN and SYDVKM. The CDR3 region has the DNA TGTGCCAGCAGAAACACAGGGAATTCACCCCTCCACTTT. Its translation is CASRNTGNSPLHF. The entire variable domain, with the rest obtained from reference TRBV28 and TRBJ1-6, is as follows: DVKVTQSSRYLVKRTGEKVFLECVQDMDHENMFWYRQDPGLGLRLIYFSYDVKMKEKGDIPEGYSVSREKKERFSLILESASTNQTSMYLCASRNTGNSPLHFGNGTRLTVT.

The rearrangement links TRBV18 to TRBJ1-3; 7 bases agree with TRBD1. The CDR3 is made up of 15 amino acids. The V segment lost 4 bases and the J segment 0 bases; nucleotides outside the gene matches: 3. From germline, CDR1 is KGHSH and CDR2 LQKENI. The CDR3 nucleotides read TGTGCCAGCTCACTCGGGACAGCCTCTGGAAACACCATATATTTT. This codes for CASSLGTASGNTIYF.

The rearrangement joins TRBV5-8 to TRBJ2-5; 8 bases fit TRBD2. The germline CDR1 and CDR2 sequences are SGHTS and YDEGEE. This CDR3 region has 15 residues. V trimming: 4 bases; J trimming: 4 bases; junction bases outside the gene matches: 9. CDR3: CASSREGLVRETQYF. The CDR3 coding sequence is TGTGCCAGCAGCCGGGAGGGGTTGGTTCGAGAGACCCAGTACTTC.

The J gene is TRBJ1-1, the V gene TRBV5-1; 9 nucleotides agree with TRBD1. J lost 3 bases, V lost 3 bases, and 3 bases had no gene match. CDR1 is SGHRS and CDR2 is YFSETQ in the germline V gene. This CDR3 has 14 residues. CDR3 loop: CASSWTGEDTEAFF. CDR3 nucleotide sequence: TGCGCCAGCAGCTGGACAGGGGAGGACACTGAAGCTTTCTTT.

A note on this clone: At the DNA level, this CDR3 is encoded by other sequences in the same sample as well. The V gene is TRBV14, the J gene TRBJ2-2; D is ambiguous. This CDR3 contains 15 residues. Between the trimmed V and J ends, which lost 0 bases and 1 base, there was a span of 6 bases. In germline, CDR1 is SGHDN, CDR2 FVKESK. CDR3 region: CASSQELGNTGELFF. CDR3 sequence (DNA): TGTGCCAGCAGCCAAGAACTCGGGAACACCGGGGAGCTGTTTTTT. The full variable domain, with the rest looked up from reference TRBV14 and TRBJ2-2, is EAGVTQFPSHSVIEKGQTVTLRCDPISGHDNLYWYRRVMGKEIKFLLHFVKESKQDESGMPNNRFLAERTGGTYSTLKVQPAELEDSGVYFCASSQELGNTGELFFGEGSRLTVL.

This chain connects TRBV12-5 to TRBJ2-7; 8 positions match TRBD1. Trimming at V came to 3 bases and at J to 2 bases, leaving 12 bases not matched to a gene. The CDR3 extends over 17 amino acids. Looked up from germline, CDR1 is LGHNT and CDR2 is FRNRAP. CDR3 DNA: TGTGCTAGTGGTTTCGACTTGGACAGGGTAAGAACCTACGAGCAGTACTTC. Its protein product is CASGFDLDRVRTYEQYF.

This chain connects TRBV7-9 to TRBJ1-4, with TRBD1 identical over 7 bases. Germline V gene sequence: CDR1 SEHNR, CDR2 FQNEAQ (reference sequence). This CDR3 has 14 residues. Trimming at V came to 5 bases and at J to 4 bases, leaving 4 bases not matched to a gene. The CDR3 loop is CASSQTGRNEKLFF. CDR3 nucleotide sequence: TGTGCCAGCAGCCAGACAGGGCGTAATGAAAAACTGTTTTTT. Using reference TRBV7-9 and TRBJ1-4 for the parts outside the CDR3, the full variable domain is DTGVSQNPRHKITKRGQNVTFRCDPISEHNRLYWYRQTLGQGPEFLTYFQNEAQLEKSRLLSDRFSAERPKGSFSTLEIQRTEQGDSAMYLCASSQTGRNEKLFFGSGTQLSVL.

The genes are TRBV20-1 and TRBJ1-2; unclear D gene. CDR3 length: 11 amino acids. Germline loops: CDR1 DFQATT, CDR2 SNEGSKA (reference sequence). V lost 8 bases, J lost 7 bases, and 14 bases lay in between. In DNA form, the CDR3 reads TGCAGTCCGGAGACGGTCGGTGGCTACACCTTC. Translating it yields CSPETVGGYTF.

The rearrangement links TRBV7-9 to TRBJ2-7; TRBD1 aligns across 7 bases. The CDR3 sequence is 15 residues long. V lost 10 bases and J lost 3; bases outside the gene matches: 15. CDR1 SEHNR and CDR2 FQNEAQ come from the germline V gene (reference sequence). In DNA form, the CDR3 reads TGTGCCACCCAGGCTATTGACAGGGATCTCTACGAGCAGTACTTC. As protein: CATQAIDRDLYEQYF.

The gene calls are TRBV9 and TRBJ1-1, with unresolved D. V was clipped by 0 bases and J by 0 bases, with 6 bases between them. The CDR3 is made up of 14 amino acids. Germline CDR1 reads SGDLS; CDR2 reads YYNGEE. CDR3 coding DNA: TGTGCCAGCAGCGTAGGAGTGATGAACACTGAAGCTTTCTTT. Its protein is CASSVGVMNTEAFF.

The chain links TRBV7-5 to TRBJ1-1; TRBD1 was called by the table and not checked on the DNA. TRBV7-5 is marked as a pseudogene. CDR3 length: 13 residues. CDR3 in amino acids: CVSKTVMNTEAFF. DNA of the CDR3: TGTGTCAGTAAAACAGTCATGAACACTGAAGCTTTCTTT.

J is TRBJ1-6 and V is TRBV28; D uncertain. The CDR3 runs to 12 residues. Trimming cost V 2 bases and J 9 bases, with 5 bases left between them. From germline, CDR1 is MDHEN and CDR2 SYDVKM. In nucleotides, the CDR3 is TGTGCCAGCAGTTTAGAGGGTTCACCCCTCCACTTT. Amino acids: CASSLEGSPLHF.

The chain is built from TRBV7-9 and TRBJ2-1; D uncertain. Trimming shortened V by 3 bases and J by 0 bases, and 9 bases separated the two germline ends. The CDR3 has 15 residues. CDR1 and CDR2 (germline): SEHNR, FQNEAQ (reference sequence). In DNA, the CDR3 is TGTGCCAGCAGCTTCCCTGGTAGCTCCTACAATGAGCAGTTCTTC. This sequence encodes CASSFPGSSYNEQFF.

The rearrangement links TRBV9 to TRBJ1-4; 7 bases match TRBD1. V was clipped by 4 bases and J by 5 bases; unmatched bases: 11. The CDR3 spans 16 residues. Germline V gene data show CDR1 as SGDLS and CDR2 as YYNGEE. The CDR3 bases are TGTGCCAGCAGCTCCCGGCGGGCAGGGGGGAATGAAAAACTGTTTTTT. It yields the protein CASSSRRAGGNEKLFF. The full variable domain, its missing parts supplied by reference TRBV9 and TRBJ1-4, is DSGVTQTPKHLITATGQRVTLRCSPRSGDLSVYWYQQSLDQGLQFLIQYYNGEERAKGNILERFSAQQFPDLHSELNLSSLELGDSALYFCASSSRRAGGNEKLFFGSGTQLSVL.

The J gene is TRBJ1-4, the V gene TRBV18; D might be TRBD1 (6 bases). Trimming took off 3 bases at V and 0 bases at J, with 11 bases between the two ends. The CDR3 contains 16 residues. The germline gives CDR1 KGHSH, CDR2 LQKENI. The CDR3 loop is CASSPSRQATNEKLFF. As DNA, the CDR3 is TGTGCCAGCTCACCCTCCCGACAGGCAACTAATGAAAAACTGTTTTTT.